This TCR beta chain was documented in a study of Graves' ophthalmopathy and Graves' hyperthyroidism. Overall study results and limits: A majority of expanded thyroid clonotypes exceeding 0.001 frequency were likewise present in blood. Ophthalmopathy versus stable hyperthyroidism: 13-signature model gave just under 90% sensitivity, 75% to 82% specificity.

Transcripts of RNA were the source for amplifying TCR beta CDR3 regions. RT-PCR with HTBI primers came first, then second-round multiplex PCR. TCRdb redid the calling of the multiplex PCR reads with MiXCR, one entry per CDR3 protein. The sample includes about 58,000 distinct CDR3 sequences, under 55% of them seen just once. This clonotype was recorded many times. Its target is not known. The CDR3 extends over 15 amino acids. The germline CDR1 and CDR2 sequences are MNHNS and SASEGT. V shed 7 bases and J 7 bases; nucleotides not matched to a gene: 9. The sample comprised peripheral blood. The sequence was obtained from an adult woman with Graves' ophthalmopathy. This chain joins TRBV6-1 and TRBJ2-3; 12 nucleotides line up with TRBD2. CDR3 region: CASKGLAGSGNTQYF. As DNA, the CDR3 is TGTGCCAGCAAGGGACTAGCGGGTTCAGGGAATACGCAGTATTTT.